A selection of T cell receptor beta chains follows, all from one sample in a study of T-cell reconstitution after alpha-beta-depleted transplantation in children. TCRdb analysed the PCR reads with MiXCR anew, one entry per CDR3 protein. The profile shows more than 400,000 distinct CDR3 sequences, around two fifths of them singletons. Sequencing was performed on PBMCs, taken before TCRalphabeta/CD19-depleted stem cell transplant. Receptors originate from a girl under 10 years old with aplastic anemia, due to receive a stem cell transplant. Each CDR3 is given with its conserved first and last residue. Each record gives: J gene, V gene, D gene, clone size, CDR3 DNA, CDR3 protein. The D gene is left open where the match is weak. Only some rows state a clone size, as once, few, many or a class for expanded clones.

J: TRBJ2-3
V: TRBV7-2
D: NA
size: NA
DNA: TGTGCCAGAGTGGGGGGAACAGATACGCAGTATTTT
CDR3: CARVGGTDTQYF

J: TRBJ2-5
V: TRBV19
D: NA
size: NA
DNA: TGTGCCATTACACCGCACAGCCAAGAGACCCAGTACTTC
CDR3: CAITPHSQETQYF

J: TRBJ2-3
V: TRBV7-9
D: NA
size: once
DNA: TGTGCCAGCAGCAAAGTTTTCTCCGGGGGCACAGATACGCAGTATTTT
CDR3: CASSKVFSGGTDTQYF

J: TRBJ2-1
V: TRBV12-3/TRBV12-4
D: TRBD1
size: few
DNA: TGTGCCAGCAGTTCCCCCGGGACAGAGTACAATGAGCAGTTCTTC
CDR3: CASSSPGTEYNEQFF

J: TRBJ2-5
V: TRBV6-2/TRBV6-3
D: NA
size: NA
DNA: TGTGCCACCTCGACGGACGGGGAGACCCAGTACTTC
CDR3: CATSTDGETQYF

J: TRBJ2-1
V: TRBV5-1
D: TRBD2
size: NA
DNA: TGCGCCAGCAGTTGGACTAGCGGGGGGGGAAATGAGCAGTTCTTC
CDR3: CASSWTSGGGNEQFF

J: TRBJ2-2
V: TRBV3-1
D: NA
size: many
DNA: TGTGCCAGCATCGATAGGGCAGGACCGACCACCGGGGAGCTGTTTTTT
CDR3: CASIDRAGPTTGELFF

J: TRBJ2-6
V: TRBV12-3/TRBV12-4
D: TRBD1
size: many
DNA: TGTGCCAGCAGTTTAAGGACAGGGATTGGTATTAGCTCTGGGGCCAACGTCCTGACTTTC
CDR3: CASSLRTGIGISSGANVLTF

J: TRBJ2-5
V: TRBV3-1
D: NA
size: NA
DNA: TGTGCCAGCAGCCAAGCGGGGTCCCAAGAGACCCAGTACTTC
CDR3: CASSQAGSQETQYF

J: TRBJ2-7
V: TRBV7-8
D: TRBD2
size: NA
DNA: TGTGCCAGCAGCTCCCGGACTAGCGGGAGTGGAGCCGCGGAGTACTTC
CDR3: CASSSRTSGSGAAEYF

J: TRBJ1-5
V: TRBV7-2
D: TRBD1
size: NA
DNA: TGTGCCAGCAGCTTCACGCGGCAGGGGGATCAGCCCCAGCATTTT
CDR3: CASSFTRQGDQPQHF

J: TRBJ2-7
V: TRBV7-2
D: TRBD2
size: NA
DNA: TGTGCCAGCAGCTGGACTAGCGGGGGGCTATACGAGCAGTACTTC
CDR3: CASSWTSGGLYEQYF

J: TRBJ1-5
V: TRBV10-3
D: TRBD1
size: NA
DNA: TGTGCCATCAGTGAAGTGGGACAGAGCAATCAGCCCCAGCATTTT
CDR3: CAISEVGQSNQPQHF

J: TRBJ2-5
V: TRBV6-1
D: TRBD2
size: NA
DNA: TGTGCCAGCCCCGCACGACTAGCGGGAGATCAAGAGACCCAGTACTTC
CDR3: CASPARLAGDQETQYF

J: TRBJ1-3
V: TRBV2
D: NA
size: NA
DNA: TGTGCCAGCAGTGAATCCCCCCTCTCTGGAAACACCATATATTTT
CDR3: CASSESPLSGNTIYF

J: TRBJ1-1
V: TRBV28
D: NA
size: many
DNA: TGTGCCAGCAGTTGGGAGGGCGCGGCTTTCTTT
CDR3: CASSWEGAAFF

J: TRBJ2-7
V: TRBV20-1
D: TRBD2
size: few
DNA: TGCAGTGCTAGAGATCGGGTGGCGGGAGGTTACGAGCAGTACTTC
CDR3: CSARDRVAGGYEQYF

J: TRBJ1-1
V: TRBV14
D: NA
size: NA
DNA: TGTGCCAGCAGCCAAGATGCAGGGCAACTCATGAACACTGAAGCTTTCTTT
CDR3: CASSQDAGQLMNTEAFF

J: TRBJ2-4
V: TRBV2
D: TRBD2
size: NA
DNA: TGTGCCAGCAGTGAAGCAGCGGGGGCTGACATTCAGTACTTC
CDR3: CASSEAAGADIQYF

J: TRBJ2-1
V: TRBV9
D: TRBD2
size: NA
DNA: TGTGCCAGCAGCGTAGTCGCGGGAGGGAACAATGAGCAGTTCTTC
CDR3: CASSVVAGGNNEQFF

J: TRBJ2-1
V: TRBV11-1
D: NA
size: NA
DNA: TGTGCCAGCAGCTTCCTGGCCAGCGCGCGTCGGGGGTCTACCAATGAGCAGTTCTTC
CDR3: CASSFLASARRGSTNEQFF

J: TRBJ2-1
V: TRBV27
D: TRBD2
size: NA
DNA: TGTGCCAGCAGTTATGGCGGGAGCGCCAATGAGCAGTTCTTC
CDR3: CASSYGGSANEQFF

J: TRBJ2-7
V: TRBV20-1
D: TRBD2
size: NA
DNA: TGCAGTGCTCCCTGGACTAGCGGGGACTACGAGCAGTACTTC
CDR3: CSAPWTSGDYEQYF

J: TRBJ2-3
V: TRBV7-2
D: NA
size: few
DNA: TGTGCCAGCAGCTTGGGCCTTGTAGGCACAGATACGCAGTATTTT
CDR3: CASSLGLVGTDTQYF

J: TRBJ2-4
V: TRBV20-1
D: NA
size: NA
DNA: TGCAGTGCTAGAGATCCCCAAAACATTCAGTACTTC
CDR3: CSARDPQNIQYF

J: TRBJ2-1
V: TRBV12-3/TRBV12-4
D: NA
size: NA
DNA: TGTGCCAGCAGTCCTCACAACAATGAGCAGTTCTTC
CDR3: CASSPHNNEQFF

J: TRBJ2-1
V: TRBV27
D: TRBD1
size: NA
DNA: TGTGCCAGCAGTTTGGGACAGGGGGTGTTCAGTGAGCAGTTCTTC
CDR3: CASSLGQGVFSEQFF

J: TRBJ2-5
V: TRBV27
D: NA
size: few
DNA: TGTGCCAGCAGTCCTGATACTCTAGACCAAGAGACCCAGTACTTC
CDR3: CASSPDTLDQETQYF

J: TRBJ2-1
V: TRBV7-8
D: TRBD2
size: NA
DNA: TGTGCCAGCAGCCCGGCTAGCGGGAGGGTCCATGAGCAGTTCTTC
CDR3: CASSPASGRVHEQFF

J: TRBJ2-1
V: TRBV21-1
D: NA
size: NA
DNA: TGTGCCAGCAGCCAGATACCGGGACTAGCGGGAGGGCCTTTCGATGAGCAGTTCTTC
CDR3: CASSQIPGLAGGPFDEQFF

J: TRBJ2-5
V: TRBV12-3/TRBV12-4
D: NA
size: NA
DNA: TGTGCCAGCAGTTTCGTGCATACCCAAGAGACCCAGTACTTC
CDR3: CASSFVHTQETQYF

J: TRBJ2-3
V: TRBV5-1
D: NA
size: many
DNA: TGCGCCAGCAGCTCCCTAGCAGTTAGCACAGATACGCAGTATTTT
CDR3: CASSSLAVSTDTQYF

J: TRBJ2-7
V: TRBV9
D: NA
size: NA
DNA: TGTGCCAGCAGCGTAGGTAAGGGAAGGCAGTACTTC
CDR3: CASSVGKGRQYF

J: TRBJ1-6
V: TRBV5-1
D: NA
size: many
DNA: TGCGCCAGCAGCTTGAATGCGTATAATTCACCCCTCCACTTT
CDR3: CASSLNAYNSPLHF

J: TRBJ2-1
V: TRBV4-1
D: TRBD2
size: many
DNA: TGCGCCAGCAGCCCGGTACGGCGGGAGGGCAATGAGCAGTTCTTC
CDR3: CASSPVRREGNEQFF

J: TRBJ1-5
V: TRBV19
D: NA
size: few
DNA: TGTGCCAGTAGTATACGAGGGAGGGGTCGAAGCAATCAGCCCCAGCATTTT
CDR3: CASSIRGRGRSNQPQHF

J: TRBJ2-1
V: TRBV30
D: NA
size: NA
DNA: TGTGCCTGGAACGGACCGGGGTCTGAGCAGTTCTTC
CDR3: CAWNGPGSEQFF

J: TRBJ2-7
V: TRBV4-1
D: NA
size: NA
DNA: TGCGCCAGCAGCACCGGGGCCGACTACGAGCAGTACTTC
CDR3: CASSTGADYEQYF

J: TRBJ2-2
V: TRBV6-2/TRBV6-3
D: NA
size: once
DNA: TGTGCCAGCAGTCACACTGAAACCGGGGAGCTGTTTTTT
CDR3: CASSHTETGELFF

J: TRBJ2-1
V: TRBV4-1
D: NA
size: NA
DNA: TGCGCCAGCAGCCAAGATAAGAATGAGCAGTTCTTC
CDR3: CASSQDKNEQFF

J: TRBJ2-3
V: TRBV9
D: TRBD2
size: NA
DNA: TGTGCCAGCAGCCCAGGGGGACTAGCGGGAGGCATCACAGATACGCAGTATTTT
CDR3: CASSPGGLAGGITDTQYF

J: TRBJ2-2
V: TRBV29-1
D: NA
size: NA
DNA: TGCAGCGTTGAATCCGGGAAGGGGTCCGGGGAGCTGTTTTTT
CDR3: CSVESGKGSGELFF

J: TRBJ1-6
V: TRBV6-2/TRBV6-3
D: NA
size: many
DNA: TGTGCCAGCAGTTACGGAACGGGCCAGCGGCAGACACCCCTCCACTTT
CDR3: CASSYGTGQRQTPLHF

J: TRBJ2-7
V: TRBV20-1
D: TRBD2
size: many
DNA: TGCAGTGCGAGGGGACTAGCGGGCTCCTACGAGCAGTACTTC
CDR3: CSARGLAGSYEQYF

J: TRBJ2-7
V: TRBV7-9
D: TRBD1
size: NA
DNA: TGTGCCAGCAGCCGCACCGGGACAGGCGCCGACGAGCAGTACTTC
CDR3: CASSRTGTGADEQYF

J: TRBJ2-2
V: TRBV7-3
D: TRBD2
size: many
DNA: TGTGCCAGCAGCGCTAGCGGGAGGAGGGGTACCGGGGAGCTGTTTTTT
CDR3: CASSASGRRGTGELFF

J: TRBJ2-1
V: TRBV15
D: TRBD2
size: NA
DNA: TGTGCCACCAGCAGAGATGGACTAGCTTCGTCCTACAATGAGCAGTTCTTC
CDR3: CATSRDGLASSYNEQFF

J: TRBJ2-7
V: TRBV6-5
D: NA
size: NA
DNA: TGTGCCAGCAGTTGGGGTAAAGGGCCCTACGAGCAGTACTTC
CDR3: CASSWGKGPYEQYF